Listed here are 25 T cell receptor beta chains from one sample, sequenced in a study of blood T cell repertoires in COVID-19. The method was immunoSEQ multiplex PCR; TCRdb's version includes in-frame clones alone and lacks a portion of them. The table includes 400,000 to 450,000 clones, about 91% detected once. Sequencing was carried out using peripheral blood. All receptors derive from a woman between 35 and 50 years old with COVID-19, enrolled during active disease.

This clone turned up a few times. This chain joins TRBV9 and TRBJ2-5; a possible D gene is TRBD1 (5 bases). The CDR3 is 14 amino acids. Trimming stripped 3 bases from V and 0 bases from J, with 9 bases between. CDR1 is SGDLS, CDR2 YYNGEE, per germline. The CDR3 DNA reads TGTGCCAGCAGCGATGGACACTACCAAGAGACCCAGTACTTC. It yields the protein CASSDGHYQETQYF.

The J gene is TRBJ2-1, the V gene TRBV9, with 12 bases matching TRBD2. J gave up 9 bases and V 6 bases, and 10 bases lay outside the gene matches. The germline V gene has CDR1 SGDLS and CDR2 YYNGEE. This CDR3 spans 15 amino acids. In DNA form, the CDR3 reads TGTGCCAGCAACCTAGCGGGAGGGCCGCGGGTTGAGCAGTTCTTC. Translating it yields CASNLAGGPRVEQFF.

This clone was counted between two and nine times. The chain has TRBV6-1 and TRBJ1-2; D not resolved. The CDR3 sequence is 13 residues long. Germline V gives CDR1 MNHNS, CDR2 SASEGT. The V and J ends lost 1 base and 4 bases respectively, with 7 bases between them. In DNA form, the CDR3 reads TGTGCCAGCAGTGAAGGTGTGAGCTATGGCTACACCTTC. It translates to CASSEGVSYGYTF.

CDR3 sequence: CASSPQELWGREQYF. As DNA, the CDR3 is TGTGCCAGCAGCCCCCAGGAGCTGTGGGGGCGCGAGCAGTACTTC. The chain recombines TRBV7-9 with TRBJ2-7, with TRBD1 as a possible D gene (6 bases). This CDR3 is built from 15 residues. Per the germline V gene, CDR1 is SEHNR and CDR2 is FQNEAQ (reference sequence). Trimming left V 5 bases short and J 6 bases short, with 20 bases between.

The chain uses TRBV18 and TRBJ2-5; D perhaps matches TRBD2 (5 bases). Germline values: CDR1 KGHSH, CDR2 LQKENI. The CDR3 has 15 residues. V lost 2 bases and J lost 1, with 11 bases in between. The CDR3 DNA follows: TGTGCCAGCTCACCATTCCGGGGATTCCAAGAGACCCAGTACTTC. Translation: CASSPFRGFQETQYF.

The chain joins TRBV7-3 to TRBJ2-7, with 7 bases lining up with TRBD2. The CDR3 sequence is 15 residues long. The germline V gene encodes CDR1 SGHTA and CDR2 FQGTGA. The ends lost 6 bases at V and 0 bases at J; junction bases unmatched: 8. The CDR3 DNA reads TGTGCCAGCAGTTCCCGAGCGGGGAGCTCCTACGAGCAGTACTTC. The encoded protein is CASSSRAGSSYEQYF.

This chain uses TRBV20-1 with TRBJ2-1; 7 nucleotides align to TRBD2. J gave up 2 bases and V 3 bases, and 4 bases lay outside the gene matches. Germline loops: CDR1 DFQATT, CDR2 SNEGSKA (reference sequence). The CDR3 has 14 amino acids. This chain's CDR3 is CSASRGEAYNEQFF. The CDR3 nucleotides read TGCAGTGCTAGTCGGGGGGAAGCCTACAATGAGCAGTTCTTC.

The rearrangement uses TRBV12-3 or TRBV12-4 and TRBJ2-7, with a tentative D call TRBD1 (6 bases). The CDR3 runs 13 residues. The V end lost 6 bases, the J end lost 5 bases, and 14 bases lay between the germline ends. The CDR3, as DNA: TGTGCCAGCAGAATCCACAGGGCTCACGAGCAGTACTTC. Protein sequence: CASRIHRAHEQYF.

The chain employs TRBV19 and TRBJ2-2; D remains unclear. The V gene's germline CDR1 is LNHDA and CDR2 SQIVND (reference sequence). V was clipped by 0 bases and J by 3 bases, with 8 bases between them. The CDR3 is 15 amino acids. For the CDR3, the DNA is TGTGCCAGTAGTATAGATCAACTGTACACCGGGGAGCTGTTTTTT. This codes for CASSIDQLYTGELFF.

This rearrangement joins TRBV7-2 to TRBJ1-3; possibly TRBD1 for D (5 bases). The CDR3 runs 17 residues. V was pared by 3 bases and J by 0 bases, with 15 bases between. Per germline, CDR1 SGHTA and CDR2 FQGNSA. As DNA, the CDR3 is TGTGCCAGCAGCTTTGGCCCGACAGTTCTCTCTGGAAACACCATATATTTT. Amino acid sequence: CASSFGPTVLSGNTIYF.

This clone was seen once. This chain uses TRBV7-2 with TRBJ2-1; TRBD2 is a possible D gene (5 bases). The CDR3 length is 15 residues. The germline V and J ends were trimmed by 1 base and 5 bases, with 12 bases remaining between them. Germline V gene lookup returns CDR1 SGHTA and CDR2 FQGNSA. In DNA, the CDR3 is TGTGCCAGCAGCTTAGTAGGGAGAAGAAACAATGAGCAGTTCTTC. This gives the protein CASSLVGRRNNEQFF.

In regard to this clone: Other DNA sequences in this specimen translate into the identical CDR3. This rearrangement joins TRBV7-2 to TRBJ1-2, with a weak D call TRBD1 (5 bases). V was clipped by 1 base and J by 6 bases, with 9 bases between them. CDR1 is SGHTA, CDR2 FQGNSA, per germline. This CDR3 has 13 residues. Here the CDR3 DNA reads TGTGCCAGCAGCTTAGTCGGGGGAAATGGCTACACCTTC. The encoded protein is CASSLVGGNGYTF. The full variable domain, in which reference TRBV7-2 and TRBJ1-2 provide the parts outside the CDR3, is GAGVSQSPSNKVTEKGKDVELRCDPISGHTALYWYRQSLGQGLEFLIYFQGNSAPDKSGLPSDRFSAERTGGSVSTLTIQRTQQEDSAVYLCASSLVGGNGYTFGSGTRLTVV.

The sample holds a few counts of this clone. CDR3 loop: CASSRGTFYEQYF. The CDR3 DNA reads as TGTGCCAGCTCCCGGGGAACATTCTACGAGCAGTACTTC. The chain is built from TRBV28 and TRBJ2-7; maybe TRBD2 (5 bases). Deletions cut 8 bases from V and 3 bases from J, with 14 bases between. CDR1 and CDR2 from the germline V gene are MDHEN and SYDVKM. The CDR3 is 13 amino acids.

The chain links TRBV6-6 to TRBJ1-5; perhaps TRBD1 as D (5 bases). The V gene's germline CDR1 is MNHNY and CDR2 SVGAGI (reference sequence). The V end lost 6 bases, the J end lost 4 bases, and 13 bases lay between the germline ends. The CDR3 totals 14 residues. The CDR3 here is CASSGHVENQPQHF. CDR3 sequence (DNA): TGTGCCAGCAGCGGACACGTCGAAAATCAGCCCCAGCATTTT.

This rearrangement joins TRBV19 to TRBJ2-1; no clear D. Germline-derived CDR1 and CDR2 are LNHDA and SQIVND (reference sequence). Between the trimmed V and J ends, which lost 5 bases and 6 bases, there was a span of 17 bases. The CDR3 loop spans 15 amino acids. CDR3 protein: CASSPRSVRGNEQFF. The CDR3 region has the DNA TGTGCCAGTAGTCCTAGGTCCGTACGAGGCAATGAGCAGTTCTTC.

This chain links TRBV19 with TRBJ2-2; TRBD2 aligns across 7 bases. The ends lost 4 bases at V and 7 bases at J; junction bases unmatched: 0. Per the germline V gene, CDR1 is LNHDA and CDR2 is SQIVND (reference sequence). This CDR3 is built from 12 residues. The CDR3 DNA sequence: TGTGCCAGTAGTACGGGGGGCGGGGAGCTGTTTTTT. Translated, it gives CASSTGGGELFF.

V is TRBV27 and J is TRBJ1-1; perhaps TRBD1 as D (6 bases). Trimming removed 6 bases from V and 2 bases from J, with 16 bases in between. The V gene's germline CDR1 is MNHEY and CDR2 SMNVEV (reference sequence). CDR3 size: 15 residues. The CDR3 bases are TGTGCCAGCAGGTGGGGGACACGGGATAACACTGAAGCTTTCTTT. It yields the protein CASRWGTRDNTEAFF.

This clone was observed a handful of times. CDR3: CASGPTGTITEAFF. The CDR3 bases are TGTGCTAGTGGTCCAACAGGGACTATCACTGAAGCTTTCTTT. This rearrangement joins TRBV12-5 to TRBJ1-1; D is perhaps TRBD1 (6 bases). V gave up 5 bases and J gave up 4 bases, with 14 bases separating them. The CDR3 totals 14 residues. Per germline, CDR1 LGHNT and CDR2 FRNRAP.

CDR3 sequence: CASSFFQRNTGELFF. The CDR3 coding sequence is TGTGCCAGCAGTTTTTTCCAGCGGAACACCGGGGAGCTGTTTTTT. The chain links TRBV28 to TRBJ2-2; D not certain. Germline CDR1 and CDR2: MDHEN and SYDVKM. The CDR3 contains 15 residues. V dropped 3 bases and J dropped 1 base, with 9 bases sitting between them.

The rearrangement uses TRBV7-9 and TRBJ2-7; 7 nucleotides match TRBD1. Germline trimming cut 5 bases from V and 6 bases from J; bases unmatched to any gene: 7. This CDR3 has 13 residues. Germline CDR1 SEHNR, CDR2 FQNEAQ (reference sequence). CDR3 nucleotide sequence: TGTGCCAGCAGCACCCAACAGGGGTCCGAGCAGTACTTC. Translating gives CASSTQQGSEQYF.

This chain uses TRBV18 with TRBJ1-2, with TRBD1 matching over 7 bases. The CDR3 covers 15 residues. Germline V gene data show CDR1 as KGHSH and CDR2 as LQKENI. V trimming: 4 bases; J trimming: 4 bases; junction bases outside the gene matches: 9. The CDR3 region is CASSLQQGFTYGYTF. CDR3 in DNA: TGTGCCAGCTCACTGCAACAGGGGTTTACCTATGGCTACACCTTC.

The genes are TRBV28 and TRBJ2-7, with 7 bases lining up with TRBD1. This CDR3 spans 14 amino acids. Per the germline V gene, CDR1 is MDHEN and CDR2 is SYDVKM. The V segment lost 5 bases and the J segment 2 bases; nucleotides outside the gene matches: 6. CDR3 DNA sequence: TGTGCCAGCAGTCTCAACACAGGGGCCTACGAGCAGTACTTC. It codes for CASSLNTGAYEQYF. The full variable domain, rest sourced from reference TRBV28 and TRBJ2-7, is DVKVTQSSRYLVKRTGEKVFLECVQDMDHENMFWYRQDPGLGLRLIYFSYDVKMKEKGDIPEGYSVSREKKERFSLILESASTNQTSMYLCASSLNTGAYEQYFGPGTRLTVT.

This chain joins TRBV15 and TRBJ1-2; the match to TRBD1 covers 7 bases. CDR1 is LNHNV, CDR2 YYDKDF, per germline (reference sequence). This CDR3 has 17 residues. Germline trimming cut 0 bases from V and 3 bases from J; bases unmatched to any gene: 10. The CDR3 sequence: CATSRDIPFQGDYGYTF. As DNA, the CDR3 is TGTGCCACCAGCAGAGATATCCCATTTCAGGGGGACTATGGCTACACCTTC. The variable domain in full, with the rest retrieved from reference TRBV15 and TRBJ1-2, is DAMVIQNPRYQVTQFGKPVTLSCSQTLNHNVMYWYQQKSSQAPKLLFHYYDKDFNNEADTPDNFQSRRPNTSFCFLDIRSPGLGDTAMYLCATSRDIPFQGDYGYTFGSGTRLTVV.

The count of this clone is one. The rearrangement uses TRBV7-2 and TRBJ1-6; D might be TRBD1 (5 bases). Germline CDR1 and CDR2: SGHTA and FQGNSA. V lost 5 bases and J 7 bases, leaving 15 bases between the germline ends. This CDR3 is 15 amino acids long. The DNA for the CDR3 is TGTGCCAGCAGCCTGGACTCCCGGGGGAATTCACCCCTCCACTTT. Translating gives CASSLDSRGNSPLHF.

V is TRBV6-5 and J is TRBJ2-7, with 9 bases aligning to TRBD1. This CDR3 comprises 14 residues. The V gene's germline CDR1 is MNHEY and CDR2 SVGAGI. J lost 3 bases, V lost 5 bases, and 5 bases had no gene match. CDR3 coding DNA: TGTGCCAGCAGTCACCCGGGACAGGGCTACGAGCAGTACTTC. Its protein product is CASSHPGQGYEQYF.